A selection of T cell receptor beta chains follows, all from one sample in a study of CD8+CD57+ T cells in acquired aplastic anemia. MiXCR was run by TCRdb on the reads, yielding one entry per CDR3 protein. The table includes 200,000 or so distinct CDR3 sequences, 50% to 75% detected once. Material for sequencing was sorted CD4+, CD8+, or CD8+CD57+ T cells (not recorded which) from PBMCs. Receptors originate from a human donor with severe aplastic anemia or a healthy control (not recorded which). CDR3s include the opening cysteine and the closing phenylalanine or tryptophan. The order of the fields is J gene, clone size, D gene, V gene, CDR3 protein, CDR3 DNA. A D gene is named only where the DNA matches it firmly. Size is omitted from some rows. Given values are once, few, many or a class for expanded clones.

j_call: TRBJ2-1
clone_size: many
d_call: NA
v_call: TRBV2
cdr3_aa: CASSDEAPRQFF
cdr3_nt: TGTGCCAGCAGTGACGAGGCCCCCAGGCAGTTCTTC

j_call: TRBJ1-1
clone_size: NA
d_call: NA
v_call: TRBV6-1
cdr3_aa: CASSVVSNTEAFF
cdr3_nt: TGTGCCAGCAGTGTGGTATCAAACACTGAAGCTTTCTTT

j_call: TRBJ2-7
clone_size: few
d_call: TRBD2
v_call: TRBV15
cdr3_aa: CATSRVAGGYLSYEQYF
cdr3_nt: TGTGCCACCAGCAGAGTAGCGGGAGGATACCTCTCCTACGAGCAGTACTTC

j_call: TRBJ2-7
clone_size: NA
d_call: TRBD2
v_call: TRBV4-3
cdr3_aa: CASSPTSGNEQYF
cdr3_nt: TGCGCCAGCAGCCCGACTAGCGGAAACGAGCAGTACTTC

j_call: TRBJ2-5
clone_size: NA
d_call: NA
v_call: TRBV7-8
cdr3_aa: CDSSLETQYF
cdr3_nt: TGTGACAGCAGCTTAGAGACCCAGTACTTC

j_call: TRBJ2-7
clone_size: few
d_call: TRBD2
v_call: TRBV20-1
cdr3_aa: CSAHLAGASYEQYF
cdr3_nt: TGCAGTGCGCATCTAGCGGGGGCCTCCTACGAGCAGTACTTC

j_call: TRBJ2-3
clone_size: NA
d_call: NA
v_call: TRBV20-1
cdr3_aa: CSANQLDVGDTQYF
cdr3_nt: TGCAGTGCTAACCAACTAGACGTGGGAGATACGCAGTATTTT

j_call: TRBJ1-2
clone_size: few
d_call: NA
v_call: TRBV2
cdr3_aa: CASTLGERYRF
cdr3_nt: TGTGCCAGCACTCTCGGCGAGAGATACAGATTC

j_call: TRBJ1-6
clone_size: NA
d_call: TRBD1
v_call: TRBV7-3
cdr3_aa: CASSAGQLNSPLHF
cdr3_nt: TGTGCCAGCAGCGCGGGACAGTTGAATTCACCCCTCCACTTT

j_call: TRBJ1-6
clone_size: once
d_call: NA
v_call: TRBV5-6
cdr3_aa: CASSLAGGGYNSPLHF
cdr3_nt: TGTGCCAGCAGCTTGGCGGGGGGAGGGTATAATTCACCCCTCCACTTT

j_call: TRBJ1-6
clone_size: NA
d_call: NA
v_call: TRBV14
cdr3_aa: CASSQVHNNSPLHF
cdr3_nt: TGTGCCAGCAGCCAAGTCCACAATAATTCACCCCTCCACTTT

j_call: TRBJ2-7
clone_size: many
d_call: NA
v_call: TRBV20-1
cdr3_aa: CSALSTGLEQYF
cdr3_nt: TGCAGTGCTTTATCCACAGGGCTCGAGCAGTACTTC

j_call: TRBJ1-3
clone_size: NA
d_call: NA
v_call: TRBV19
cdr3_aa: CASSTSGTTRNTIYF
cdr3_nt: TGTGCCAGTAGTACGTCAGGGACGACTAGAAACACCATATATTTT

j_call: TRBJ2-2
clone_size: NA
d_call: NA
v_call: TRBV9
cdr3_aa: CASSPRLSTATGELFF
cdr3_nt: TGTGCCAGCAGCCCCCGCCTCTCGACAGCCACCGGGGAGCTGTTTTTT

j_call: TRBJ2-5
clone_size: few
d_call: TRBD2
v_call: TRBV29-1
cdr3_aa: CSVEVGVAGLDYQETQYF
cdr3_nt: TGCAGCGTTGAGGTGGGGGTTGCGGGACTAGACTACCAAGAGACCCAGTACTTC

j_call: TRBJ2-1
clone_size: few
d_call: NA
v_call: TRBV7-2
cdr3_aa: CASSQGGTEQFF
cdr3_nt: TGTGCCAGCAGCCAAGGGGGGACAGAACAGTTCTTC

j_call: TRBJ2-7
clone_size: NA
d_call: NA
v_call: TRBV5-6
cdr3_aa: CASSLGGWGYEQYF
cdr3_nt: TGTGCCAGCAGCTTAGGTGGTTGGGGCTACGAGCAGTACTTC

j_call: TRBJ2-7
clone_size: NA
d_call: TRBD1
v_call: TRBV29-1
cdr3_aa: CSARDSKNSYEQYF
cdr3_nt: TGCAGCGCCAGGGACAGCAAGAACTCCTACGAGCAGTACTTC

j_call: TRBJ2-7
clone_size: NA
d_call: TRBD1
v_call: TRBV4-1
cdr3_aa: CASSTGVLFYEQYF
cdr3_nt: TGCGCCAGCAGCACAGGGGTGCTATTCTACGAGCAGTACTTC

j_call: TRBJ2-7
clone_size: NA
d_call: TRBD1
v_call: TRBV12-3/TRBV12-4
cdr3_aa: CASRTGIGEQYF
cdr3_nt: TGTGCCAGCAGGACAGGGATTGGCGAGCAGTACTTC

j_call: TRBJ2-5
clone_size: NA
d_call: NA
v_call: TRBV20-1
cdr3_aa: CSARWTPSEETQYF
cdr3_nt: TGCAGTGCTAGGTGGACGCCTAGCGAAGAGACCCAGTACTTC

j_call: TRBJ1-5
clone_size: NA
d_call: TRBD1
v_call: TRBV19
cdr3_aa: CASSTQGAGNQPQHF
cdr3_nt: TGTGCCAGTAGTACCCAGGGGGCTGGCAATCAGCCCCAGCATTTT

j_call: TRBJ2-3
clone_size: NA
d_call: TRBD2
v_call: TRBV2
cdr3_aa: CASTPTSGGSTDTQYF
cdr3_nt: TGTGCCAGCACTCCGACTAGCGGGGGTAGCACAGATACGCAGTATTTT

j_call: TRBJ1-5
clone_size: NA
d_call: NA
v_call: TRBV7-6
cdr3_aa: CASSAFRGGSNQPQHF
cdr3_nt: TGTGCCAGCAGCGCCTTCAGGGGTGGTAGCAATCAGCCCCAGCATTTT

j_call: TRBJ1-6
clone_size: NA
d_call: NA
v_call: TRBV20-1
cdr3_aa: CSARIRDSPLHF
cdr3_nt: TGCAGTGCTAGGATTAGGGATTCACCCCTCCACTTT

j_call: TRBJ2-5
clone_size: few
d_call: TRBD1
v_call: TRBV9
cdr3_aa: CASSVGTANQETQYF
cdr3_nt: TGTGCCAGCAGCGTCGGGACAGCAAACCAAGAGACCCAGTACTTC

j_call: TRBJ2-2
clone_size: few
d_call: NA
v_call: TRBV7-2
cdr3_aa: CASSSGGSYEQYFGELFF
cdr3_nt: NA

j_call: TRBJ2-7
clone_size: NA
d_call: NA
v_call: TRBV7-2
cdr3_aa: CASSLPDEGDEQYF
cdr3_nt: TGTGCCAGCAGCTTACCCGACGAGGGAGACGAGCAGTACTTC